The 23 T cell receptor beta chains below were found in one sample sequenced in a study of blood T cell repertoires in COVID-19. Libraries were prepared by immunoSEQ multiplex PCR; TCRdb keeps only in-frame clonotypes and omits some of them. The table includes approximately 150,000 clones, around 82% detected once. Sequenced material: PBMCs or T cells enriched from blood (not recorded which). Receptors were obtained from a man between 60 and 75 years old who had recovered from COVID-19.

The chain uses TRBV6-5 and TRBJ2-7; D not resolved. CDR1 and CDR2 (germline): MNHEY, SVGAGI. The V end was cut by 10 bases, the J end by 3 bases, with 22 bases between. CDR3 size: 15 residues. CDR3 nucleotides: TGTGCCACCTCGCCGTCAGGTTTTGACCTCTACGAGCAGTACTTC. Translation gives CATSPSGFDLYEQYF.

The chain combines TRBV7-3 with TRBJ2-1; 9 positions agree with TRBD2. Germline loops: CDR1 SGHTA, CDR2 FQGTGA. This CDR3 is 17 amino acids long. Losses at the gene ends were 0 bases for V and 5 bases for J; bases not matched to a gene: 8. The CDR3 region is CASSLTSGSTINNEQFF. CDR3 nucleotide sequence: TGTGCCAGCAGCTTAACTAGCGGGAGTACGATCAACAATGAGCAGTTCTTC. Drawing the rest from reference TRBV7-3 and TRBJ2-1, the complete variable domain is GAGVSQTPSNKVTEKGKYVELRCDPISGHTALYWYRQSLGQGPEFLIYFQGTGAADDSGLPNDRFFAVRPEGSVSTLKIQRTERGDSAVYLCASSLTSGSTINNEQFFGPGTRLTVL.

The genes are TRBV28 and TRBJ2-5; D unresolved. Germline loops: CDR1 MDHEN, CDR2 SYDVKM. The CDR3 consists of 13 residues. Trimming shortened V by 5 bases and J by 2 bases, and 9 bases separated the two germline ends. The CDR3 region is CASSGGRQETQYF. The CDR3 DNA follows: TGTGCCAGCAGTGGCGGTAGGCAAGAGACCCAGTACTTC.

This clone occurred a few times. The chain uses TRBV7-3 and TRBJ2-1; 14 bases align to TRBD2. V lost 3 bases to trimming and J lost 7 bases; unmatched junction nucleotides: 5. The germline CDR1 and CDR2 sequences are SGHTA and FQGTGA. The CDR3 loop spans 16 amino acids. The CDR3: CASSLGLAGAGNEQFF. CDR3 DNA sequence: TGTGCCAGCAGCTTGGGACTAGCGGGAGCCGGGAATGAGCAGTTCTTC.

This chain connects TRBV2 to TRBJ1-5; D uncertain. Germline lookup yields CDR1 SNHLY and CDR2 FYNNEI. The ends were cut back, 8 bases at V and 2 bases at J, with 13 bases in the middle. This CDR3 has 14 amino acids. CDR3 residues: CASVREGGNQPQHF. Written as DNA, the CDR3 is TGTGCCAGCGTTCGGGAGGGCGGCAATCAGCCCCAGCATTTT. Based on the CDR3 plus reference TRBV2 and TRBJ1-5, the full variable domain is EPEVTQTPSHQVTQMGQEVILRCVPISNHLYFYWYRQILGQKVEFLVSFYNNEISEKSEIFDDQFSVERPDGSNFTLKIRSTKLEDSAMYFCASVREGGNQPQHFGDGTRLSIL.

The chain employs TRBV15 and TRBJ2-1; tentative D call: TRBD2 (5 bases). The V gene lost 5 bases and the J gene lost 5 bases, with 7 bases spanning the gap. The CDR3 covers 12 residues. The V gene's germline CDR1 is LNHNV and CDR2 YYDKDF (reference sequence). Written as DNA, the CDR3 is TGTGCCACCAGCGGCGGGCACAATGAGCAGTTCTTC. As protein: CATSGGHNEQFF.

The rearrangement links TRBV7-2 to TRBJ1-6; D possibly corresponds to TRBD1 (6 bases). The germline CDR1 and CDR2 sequences are SGHTA and FQGNSA. The V end was cut by 5 bases, the J end by 7 bases, with 12 bases between. CDR3 size: 14 residues. Here the CDR3 reads CASSPHRGNSPLHF. The CDR3 DNA follows: TGTGCCAGCAGCCCCCATAGGGGGAATTCACCCCTCCACTTT.

The V and J genes are TRBV27 and TRBJ2-2; 7 bases are shared with TRBD2. The CDR3 is 14 residues long. Losses at the gene ends were 10 bases for V and 4 bases for J; bases not matched to a gene: 9. Looked up from germline, CDR1 is MNHEY and CDR2 is SMNVEV (reference sequence). The CDR3 here is CATRGAGFTGELFF. The DNA of the CDR3 is TGTGCCACCCGGGGAGCGGGATTCACCGGGGAGCTGTTTTTT.

V and J are TRBV3-1 (or the pseudogene TRBV3-2) and TRBJ1-4; D not certain. This CDR3 region has 12 residues. Trimming took 5 bases from V and 8 from J, leaving 9 bases between them. The germline V gene encodes CDR1 LGHDT and CDR2 YNNKEL (reference sequence). The CDR3: CASSYLQEKLFF. The CDR3 nucleotides read TGTGCCAGCAGCTATCTCCAGGAAAAACTGTTTTTT.

V usage is TRBV5-5 and J usage is TRBJ1-2; maybe TRBD1 (5 bases). Germline V gene data show CDR1 as SGHKS and CDR2 as YYEKEE (reference sequence). The CDR3 extends over 14 amino acids. Trimming took off 1 base at V and 4 bases at J, with 11 bases between the two ends. CDR3 DNA sequence: TGTGCCAGCAGCTTGAAGGGGTATGGCTATGGCTACACCTTC. It codes for CASSLKGYGYGYTF.

This clone was seen more than once but under ten times. The rearrangement links TRBV5-1 to TRBJ2-3; TRBD1 agrees at 9 bases. Germline V gene sequence: CDR1 SGHRS, CDR2 YFSETQ. The CDR3 is 15 residues long. Losses at the gene ends were 7 bases for V and 4 bases for J; bases not matched to a gene: 10. In DNA, the CDR3 is TGCGCCAGCGCTCCGGGACAGGGTAGCGCAGATACGCAGTATTTT. This codes for CASAPGQGSADTQYF.

Written as DNA, the CDR3 is TGTGCCAGCAGCACGGCCGGGACAGGGGGCACTGAAGCTTTCTTT. It encodes CASSTAGTGGTEAFF. The chain carries TRBV5-4 and TRBJ1-1; TRBD1 matches 11 bases. J lost 4 bases, V lost 4 bases, and 6 bases had no gene match. The CDR3 runs to 15 residues. Germline V lookup: CDR1 SGHNT, CDR2 YYREEE (reference sequence). The variable domain in full, completed from reference TRBV5-4 and TRBJ1-1, reads ETGVTQSPTHLIKTRGQQVTLRCSSQSGHNTVSWYQQALGQGPQFIFQYYREEENGRGNFPPRFSGLQFPNYSSELNVNALELDDSALYLCASSTAGTGGTEAFFGQGTRLTVV.

The chain is built from TRBV5-1 and TRBJ1-1; no reliable D call. V was clipped by 2 bases and J by 1 base, with 6 bases between them. The CDR3 consists of 13 residues. In germline, CDR1 is SGHRS, CDR2 YFSETQ. CDR3 DNA: TGCGCCAGCAGCTTAGAGCAGAACACTGAAGCTTTCTTT. Encoded protein: CASSLEQNTEAFF. The variable domain in full, completed from reference TRBV5-1 and TRBJ1-1, reads KAGVTQTPRYLIKTRGQQVTLSCSPISGHRSVSWYQQTPGQGLQFLFEYFSETQRNKGNFPGRFSGRQFSNSRSEMNVSTLELGDSALYLCASSLEQNTEAFFGQGTRLTVV.

This chain connects TRBV2 to TRBJ1-2, with 8 nucleotides matching TRBD1. This CDR3 spans 15 amino acids. Per germline, CDR1 SNHLY and CDR2 FYNNEI. Trimming took 2 bases from V and 2 from J; bases not matched to a gene: 4. CDR3 region: CASSELTGGNYGYTF. CDR3 nucleotides: TGTGCCAGCAGTGAACTTACAGGGGGGAACTATGGCTACACCTTC.

This clone was counted once. The rearrangement joins TRBV3-1 (or the pseudogene TRBV3-2) to TRBJ2-6; tentative D call: TRBD1 (6 bases). CDR1 is LGHDT and CDR2 is YNNKEL in the germline V gene (reference sequence). The V end was cut by 0 bases, the J end by 0 bases, with 9 bases between. CDR3 length: 17 amino acids. The CDR3 sequence: CASSQDGTNSGANVLTF. As DNA, the CDR3 is TGTGCCAGCAGCCAAGATGGGACAAACTCTGGGGCCAACGTCCTGACTTTC.

This clone was seen only once. This chain uses TRBV5-5 with TRBJ2-7; TRBD1 aligns across 7 bases. This CDR3 spans 15 amino acids. CDR1 and CDR2 from the germline V gene are SGHKS and YYEKEE (reference sequence). Losses at the gene ends were 2 bases for V and 1 base for J; bases not matched to a gene: 6. The CDR3 nucleotides are TGTGCCAGCAGCTTACAGGGGCCCACTTCCTACGAGCAGTACTTC. It is translated as CASSLQGPTSYEQYF.

The gene calls are TRBV19 and TRBJ1-2; D possibly corresponds to TRBD1 (6 bases). Germline CDR1 and CDR2: LNHDA and SQIVND (reference sequence). The germline V and J ends were trimmed by 9 bases and 7 bases, with 18 bases remaining between them. This CDR3 region has 13 residues. The CDR3 region is CASRNRDVSGYTF. In nucleotides, the CDR3 is TGTGCCAGCCGGAACAGGGATGTTAGTGGCTACACCTTC.

A remark on this clone: Different DNA sequences within this sample yield the same CDR3. The chain recombines TRBV5-5 with TRBJ2-7, with D possibly matching TRBD1 (6 bases). V gave up 2 bases and J gave up 4 bases, with 10 bases separating them. Per germline, CDR1 SGHKS and CDR2 YYEKEE (reference sequence). The CDR3 covers 13 residues. CDR3 region: CASSFGRGYEQYF. The CDR3 DNA follows: TGTGCCAGCAGCTTTGGCAGGGGTTACGAGCAGTACTTC.

CDR3 residues: CASSFGTGEGETQYF. In nucleotides, the CDR3 is TGTGCCAGCAGCTTCGGGACAGGGGAGGGGGAGACCCAGTACTTC. The V call is TRBV9, the J call TRBJ2-5; 10 bases agree with TRBD1. CDR3 length equals 15 residues. Germline lookup yields CDR1 SGDLS and CDR2 YYNGEE. The V gene end was trimmed by 4 bases and the J gene end by 5 bases; junction bases not matched to a gene: 8.

There are a few counts of this clone. V gene TRBV2 combines with J gene TRBJ1-1, with a weak D call TRBD1 (6 bases). Germline V gene lookup returns CDR1 SNHLY and CDR2 FYNNEI. The CDR3 length is 12 residues. Trimming left V 8 bases short and J 3 bases short, with 10 bases between. The CDR3 DNA reads TGTGCCAGCGGGGACACCCACACTGAAGCTTTCTTT. Its translation is CASGDTHTEAFF.

The V call is TRBV11-2, the J call TRBJ2-5, with TRBD1 as a possible D gene (5 bases). Trimming shortened V by 4 bases and J by 2 bases, and 11 bases separated the two germline ends. Germline-derived CDR1 and CDR2 are SGHAT and FQNNGV. The CDR3 loop spans 14 amino acids. The CDR3 nucleotides are TGTGCCAGCAGCTCACTAAGGGGTCAAGAGACCCAGTACTTC. It is translated as CASSSLRGQETQYF.

V and J are TRBV5-1 and TRBJ1-1; TRBD1 aligns across 7 bases. After removal of 6 bases from V and 0 bases from J, the junction contained 5 bases not matched to a gene. The CDR3 runs 14 residues. CDR1 and CDR2 from the germline V gene are SGHRS and YFSETQ. DNA of the CDR3: TGCGCCAGCACCCCAGGGGGTATGAACACTGAAGCTTTCTTT. Translating gives CASTPGGMNTEAFF.

The CDR3 loop reads CASTRGGRTDTQYF. The CDR3 DNA sequence: TGTGCCAGCACCCGAGGGGGAAGGACAGATACGCAGTATTTT. The chain uses TRBV9 and TRBJ2-3; a possible D gene is TRBD1 (6 bases). The germline CDR1 and CDR2 sequences are SGDLS and YYNGEE. V lost 6 bases, J lost 3 bases, and 14 bases lay in between. The CDR3 consists of 14 residues.